This TCR beta chain is from a study of identical twins. Trimming shortened V by 6 bases and J by 5 bases, and 14 bases separated the two germline ends. CDR3 length: 13 amino acids. Whole-study findings and limits: Out-of-frame alpha sequences shared by twins were enriched for low generation probability.

Of note for this clonotype: Its antigen is unidentified.

TCRdb re-analysed the 5' RACE reads in MiXCR, keeping a single row per CDR3 protein. The top ten hold over 35% of the sample, which has about 200,000 distinct CDR3 sequences, 15% seen once. These data are also associated with another study on T cells expressing NK-cell markers. That source notes: The dominant NKG2C+ clonotypes represented about 1.0-8% of CD8+ T cells in six donors.

The sequenced sample was CD8+ T cells sorted from blood. This TCR came from a woman aged 18-30 years in good health. The V gene is TRBV12-3 or TRBV12-4, the J gene TRBJ2-7; no clear D. CDR3 sequence reads: CASSPLGGDEQYF. CDR3 sequence (DNA): TGTGCCAGCAGCCCCCTCGGTGGGGACGAGCAGTACTTC.